This T cell receptor (beta chain) was documented in a study of PD-1 blockade in classical Hodgkin lymphoma. Overall study context: The patients were dosed with nivolumab 3 mg/kg, infused intravenously every 2 weeks.

Study outcomes and limitations: At baseline, newly diagnosed patients reportedly showed less TCR diversity than healthy donors. CD4+ TCR diversity, unlike CD8+, climbed significantly by C4D1.

Every patient was affected by relapse after autologous stem cell transplantation, while exposure to brentuximab vedotin was not uniform. Under best response, outcomes were complete response, partial response or progressive disease. Points on this clone: Its antigen is not known.

Using immunoSEQ multiplex PCR, the repertoire was profiled, and TCRdb retains in-frame clones only, with some absent. The repertoire has approximately 89,000 clones, roughly 84% of them found once; the top ten carry roughly an eighth. The CDR3 loop spans 15 amino acids. Germline V gene lookup returns CDR1 MDHEN and CDR2 SYDVKM. With 7 bases removed from V and 2 bases from J, the gap between germline ends came to 17 bases. The starting material was peripheral blood mononuclear cells (PBMCs), obtained at baseline. The TCR originated in a human donor with classical Hodgkin lymphoma. The gene calls are TRBV28 and TRBJ2-5, with D possibly matching TRBD2 (6 bases). The CDR3 reads CASTPGGVGQETQYF. DNA of the CDR3: TGTGCCAGCACTCCTGGCGGGGTGGGGCAAGAGACCCAGTACTTC.